The clone carrying this T cell receptor beta chain was seen more than once but under ten times. Its specificity is not known. The data derive from a study of T cell repertoires in cytomegalovirus infection. Study-wide context: TCR beta signatures that were public indicated CMV infection and matching HLA type.

General observations from the study: The ex vivo response showed dominance by HLA-C-restricted CMV-specific TCR beta clonotypes.

MiXCR, run by TCRdb on the reads, gives a single entry per CDR3 protein. The profile covers 200,000 or so distinct CDR3 sequences, with less than 50% appearing a single time and approximately 59% taken by the ten largest. Trimming at V came to 5 bases and at J to 1 base, leaving 10 bases not matched to a gene. There are 16 residues in the CDR3. From germline, CDR1 is SGHTA and CDR2 FQGNSA. This sample comprised CD8+ T cells from cultured PBMCs, obtained from culture after CMV antigen stimulation. The sequence was collected from a human donor in good health (CMV status not recorded). Some clones in this sample may be carry-over from other donors' samples. This rearrangement joins TRBV7-2 to TRBJ1-1; TRBD1 agrees at 7 bases. CDR3 loop: CASSPRTGPENTEAFF. Here the CDR3 DNA reads TGTGCCAGCAGCCCCCGGACAGGCCCAGAGAACACTGAAGCTTTCTTT. Looking up the rest from reference TRBV7-2 and TRBJ1-1 gives the full variable domain: GAGVSQSPSNKVTEKGKDVELRCDPISGHTALYWYRQSLGQGLEFLIYFQGNSAPDKSGLPSDRFSAERTGGSVSTLTIQRTQQEDSAVYLCASSPRTGPENTEAFFGQGTRLTVV.